One sample yielded the 9 T cell receptor beta chains listed below, sequenced in a study of blood T cell repertoires in COVID-19. TCRdb keeps only in-frame clones here, not all; method: immunoSEQ multiplex PCR. The data contain 160,000 or so clones, approximately 91% of them singletons. The sample comprised peripheral blood. The receptors here all came from a man in his late teens or twenties with acute or convalescent COVID-19.

The gene calls are TRBV6-6 and TRBJ2-1; 7 bases align to TRBD2. This CDR3 contains 16 residues. J lost 3 bases, V lost 7 bases, and 12 bases had no gene match. The germline CDR1 and CDR2 sequences are MNHNY and SVGAGI (reference sequence). CDR3 nucleotides: TGTGCCAGCATCGGATCGGCTAGCGGCTACTACAATGAGCAGTTCTTC. As protein: CASIGSASGYYNEQFF.

This chain joins TRBV6-1 and TRBJ1-4; tentative D call: TRBD1 (6 bases). Trimming removed 2 bases at V and 13 bases at J, with 11 bases between. There are 12 residues in the CDR3. Germline loops: CDR1 MNHNS, CDR2 SASEGT. CDR3 loop: CASSELTGSLFF. For the CDR3, the DNA is TGTGCCAGCAGTGAATTGACAGGCTCACTGTTTTTT.

V and J are TRBV9 and TRBJ1-6, with D possibly being TRBD1 (5 bases). Trimming removed 4 bases at V and 6 bases at J, with 17 bases between. This CDR3 region has 16 residues. The V gene's germline CDR1 is SGDLS and CDR2 YYNGEE. In DNA form, the CDR3 reads TGTGCCAGCAGCCCCCGCCAACAGGCCCTTAATTCACCCCTCCACTTT. This sequence encodes CASSPRQQALNSPLHF.

J is TRBJ1-2 and V is TRBV19, with 8 bases identical to TRBD1. This CDR3 is built from 17 residues. Germline V CDR1 and CDR2: LNHDA, SQIVND (reference sequence). Trimming took 4 bases from V and 0 from J; bases not matched to a gene: 10. The CDR3 here is CASSTLPGQESNYGYTF. The DNA for the CDR3 is TGTGCCAGTAGTACACTACCGGGACAGGAGTCTAACTATGGCTACACCTTC.

This clone was detected once. This sequence joins TRBV7-6 and TRBJ2-5, with 7 bases fitting TRBD2. V lost 3 bases, J lost 0 bases, and 1 base stayed unmatched. This CDR3 contains 14 residues. CDR1 SGHVS and CDR2 FNYEAQ come from the germline V gene. The CDR3 here is CASSLGGNQETQYF. The CDR3 region has the DNA TGTGCCAGCAGCTTGGGGGGGAACCAAGAGACCCAGTACTTC.

This chain links TRBV5-1 with TRBJ1-2, with D maybe TRBD1 (5 bases). The V gene's germline CDR1 is SGHRS and CDR2 YFSETQ. The germline V and J ends were trimmed by 7 bases and 4 bases, with 14 bases remaining between them. CDR3 length: 13 residues. The CDR3 sequence is CASGQDQGYGYTF. The DNA of the CDR3 is TGCGCCAGCGGTCAGGATCAGGGCTATGGCTACACCTTC.

This clone was recorded only once. This sequence joins TRBV9 and TRBJ1-6; weak D call: TRBD1 (5 bases). Germline values: CDR1 SGDLS, CDR2 YYNGEE. The CDR3 runs to 16 residues. Trimming removed 2 bases at V and 6 bases at J, with 15 bases between. The CDR3 here is CASSVRDSLSNSPLHF. Written as DNA, the CDR3 is TGTGCCAGCAGCGTCAGGGATTCTCTCTCTAATTCACCCCTCCACTTT.

The rearrangement links TRBV29-1 to TRBJ1-1; D remains unclear. Per the germline V gene, CDR1 is SQVTM and CDR2 is ANQGSEA. V shed 0 bases and J shed 5 bases, with 7 bases lying between them. The CDR3 consists of 12 residues. This CDR3 is CSVEDERTEAFF. The CDR3 nucleotides read TGCAGCGTTGAAGATGAACGGACTGAAGCTTTCTTT.

The CDR3 region has the DNA TGTGCCAGCAGTTTGGGACAGGCGGGGGGCTACACCTTC. Residues: CASSLGQAGGYTF. The V gene is TRBV6-5, the J gene TRBJ1-2, with 8 bases fitting TRBD1. Germline V lookup: CDR1 MNHEY, CDR2 SVGAGI. V lost 4 bases and J lost 8; bases outside the gene matches: 6. The CDR3 length is 13 residues.